This T cell receptor beta chain appears in the sequencing data of a study of blood T cell repertoires in COVID-19. At the level of the study: Sites across the United States, Italy and Spain contributed samples from acute and convalescent COVID-19. The analysed material was cDNA or gDNA that came from T cells, B-cell-depleted T cells, or PBMCs.

In the source study's methods: From reference gene primer amplification, estimates of nucleated cell counts were derived. The method was immunoSEQ multiplex PCR; TCRdb's version includes in-frame clones alone and lacks a portion of them. V and J calls and clone size are as listed in that table; D and trimming were resolved from the DNA. This sample yields fewer than 100,000 clones, of which around four fifths are seen a single time; 27% belongs to the top ten. The trim removed 0 bases at V and 7 bases at J, leaving 10 bases unmatched. The V gene's germline CDR1 is SGHDT and CDR2 YYEEEE. The CDR3 extends over 16 amino acids.

The origin of this receptor is a human donor in a cohort sampled during active COVID-19. The chain has TRBV5-6 and TRBJ1-2; TRBD1 agrees at 9 bases. Sequencing was done on a sample of peripheral blood. The CDR3 here is CASSLGGQGASLGYTF. In DNA form, the CDR3 reads TGTGCCAGCAGCTTGGGGGGACAGGGAGCGTCACTTGGCTACACCTTC.